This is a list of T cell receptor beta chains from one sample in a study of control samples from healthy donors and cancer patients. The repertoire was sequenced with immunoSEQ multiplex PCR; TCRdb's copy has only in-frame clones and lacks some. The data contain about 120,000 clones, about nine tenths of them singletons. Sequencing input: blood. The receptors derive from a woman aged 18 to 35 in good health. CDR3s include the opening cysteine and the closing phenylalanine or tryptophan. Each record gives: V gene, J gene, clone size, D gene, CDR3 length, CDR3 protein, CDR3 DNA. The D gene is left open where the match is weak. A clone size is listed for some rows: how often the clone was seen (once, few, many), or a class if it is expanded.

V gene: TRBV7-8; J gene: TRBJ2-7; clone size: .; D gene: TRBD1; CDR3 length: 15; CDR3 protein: CASSWTAGGSYEQYF; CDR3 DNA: TGTGCCAGCAGCTGGACGGCAGGGGGCTCCTACGAGCAGTACTTC
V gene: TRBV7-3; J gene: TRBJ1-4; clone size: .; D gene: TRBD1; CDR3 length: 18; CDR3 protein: CASSSQESRDSEGWRLFF; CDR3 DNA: TGTGCCAGCAGCTCGCAAGAGTCCCGGGACAGCGAGGGTTGGCGACTGTTTTTT
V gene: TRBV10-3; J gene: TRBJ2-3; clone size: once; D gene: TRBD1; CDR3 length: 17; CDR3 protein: CAISEISTGGSTDTQYF; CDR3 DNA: TGTGCCATCAGTGAAATCTCGACAGGGGGTAGCACAGATACGCAGTATTTT
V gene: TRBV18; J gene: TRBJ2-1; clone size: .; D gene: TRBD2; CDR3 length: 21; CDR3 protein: CASSPQAGSGLAGGIYNEQFF; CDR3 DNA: TGTGCCAGCTCACCACAAGCCGGGAGTGGCCTAGCGGGGGGAATCTACAATGAGCAGTTCTTC
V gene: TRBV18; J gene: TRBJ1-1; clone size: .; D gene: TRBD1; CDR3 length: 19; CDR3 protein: CASSPLVPGQGAGNTEAFF; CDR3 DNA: TGTGCCAGCTCACCACTCGTCCCGGGACAGGGGGCTGGAAACACTGAAGCTTTCTTT
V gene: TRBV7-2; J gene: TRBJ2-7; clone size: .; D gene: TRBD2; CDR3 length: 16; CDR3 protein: CASSVSGLAVGYEQYF; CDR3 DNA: TGTGCCAGCAGCGTATCGGGACTAGCGGTCGGATACGAGCAGTACTTC
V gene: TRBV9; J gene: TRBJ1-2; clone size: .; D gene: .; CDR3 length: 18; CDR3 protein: CASSARAETGGRNYGYTF; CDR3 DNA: TGTGCCAGCAGCGCCCGAGCCGAAACGGGAGGGAGGAACTATGGCTACACCTTC
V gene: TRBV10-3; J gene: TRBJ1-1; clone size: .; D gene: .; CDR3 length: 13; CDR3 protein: CAIKIQGVNDSFF; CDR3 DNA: TGTGCCATCAAGATACAGGGCGTGAATGACTCTTTCTTT
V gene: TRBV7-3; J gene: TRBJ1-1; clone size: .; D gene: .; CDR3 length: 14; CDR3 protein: CASSLGGHRTEAFF; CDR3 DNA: TGTGCCAGCAGCTTAGGTGGGCATCGCACTGAAGCTTTCTTT
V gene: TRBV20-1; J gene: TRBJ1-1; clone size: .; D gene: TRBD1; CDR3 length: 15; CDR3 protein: CSASRRRQGANEAFF; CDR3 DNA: TGCAGTGCTAGTAGACGACGCCAGGGGGCTAATGAAGCTTTCTTT
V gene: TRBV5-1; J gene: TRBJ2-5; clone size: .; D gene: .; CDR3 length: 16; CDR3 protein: CASSRGEVSLGETQYF; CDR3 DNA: TGCGCCAGCAGTCGGGGCGAGGTCTCCCTGGGGGAGACCCAGTACTTC
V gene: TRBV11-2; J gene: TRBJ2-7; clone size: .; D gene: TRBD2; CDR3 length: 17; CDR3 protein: CASSFLAALTHGGEQYF; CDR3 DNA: TGTGCCAGCAGCTTCCTAGCGGCGTTGACACACGGGGGCGAGCAGTACTTC
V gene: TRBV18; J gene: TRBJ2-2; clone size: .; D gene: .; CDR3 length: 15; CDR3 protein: CASSPFVSSAGELFF; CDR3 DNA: TGTGCCAGCTCACCATTTGTATCGAGCGCCGGGGAGCTGTTTTTT
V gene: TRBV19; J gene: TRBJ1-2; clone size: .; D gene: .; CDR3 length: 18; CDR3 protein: CASSIPTARYQPNYGYTF; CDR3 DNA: TGTGCCAGTAGTATCCCGACAGCCCGATATCAACCTAACTATGGCTACACCTTC
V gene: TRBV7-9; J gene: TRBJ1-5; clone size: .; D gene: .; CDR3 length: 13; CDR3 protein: CATDALGNQPQHF; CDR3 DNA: TGTGCCACCGATGCTCTCGGCAATCAGCCCCAGCATTTT